The entry that follows covers one T cell receptor (beta chain) sequence. These data originate in a study of control samples from healthy donors and cancer patients. Libraries were prepared by immunoSEQ multiplex PCR; TCRdb keeps only in-frame clonotypes and omits some of them. The data contain about 28,000 clones, around 92% of them singletons. CDR3 size: 14 residues. Germline loops: CDR1 SGDLS, CDR2 YYNGEE. The V end lost 2 bases, the J end lost 2 bases, and 10 bases lay between the germline ends. Sequencing was performed on PBMCs. The rearrangement uses TRBV9 and TRBJ2-5; D possibly uses TRBD1 or TRBD2 (5 bases each). The sequence was obtained from a man between 45 and 60 years old with lung cancer. CDR3 sequence (DNA): TGTGCCAGCAGCGTCCCGGGACGGCAAGAGACCCAGTACTTC. Its translation: CASSVPGRQETQYF. Looking up the rest from reference TRBV9 and TRBJ2-5 gives the full variable domain: DSGVTQTPKHLITATGQRVTLRCSPRSGDLSVYWYQQSLDQGLQFLIQYYNGEERAKGNILERFSAQQFPDLHSELNLSSLELGDSALYFCASSVPGRQETQYFGPGTRLLVL.